This T cell receptor beta chain was recorded in a study of response to subunit inactivated influenza vaccine. Study conclusions and caveats: Each seasonal influenza vaccination, the authors suggested, recruits few new T cells.

TCRdb processed the RT-PCR reads anew with MiXCR; each CDR3 protein has one entry. The table lists approximately 530,000 distinct CDR3 sequences, roughly 7.6% of them singletons, with around 13% in the top ten. This clonotype has just a few counts. Antigen specificity is unknown. The material sequenced was PBMCs from blood, taken around 25 months after vaccination. This clonotype was obtained from a man aged 45-69 years who received an inactivated influenza vaccine.

CDR3 DNA: TGTGCCAGCAGCAAAGCGGACAGGGCGAACACTGAAGCTTTCTTT. It specifies CASSKADRANTEAFF. The gene calls are TRBV21-1 and TRBJ1-1; TRBD1, the table's D call, lacks a check against the DNA. TRBV21-1 is a pseudogene. The CDR3 consists of 15 residues.